This T cell receptor (beta chain) originates from a study of blood T cells in healthy people across ages. Primed by a sample-barcoded 5' primer and a J-beta primer mix, a second PCR proceeded for roughly 6 to 12 cycles. Sequencing recovered at least 2.5 million CDR3-containing paired-end reads from each sample. TCRdb reanalysed the 5' RACE reads using MiXCR and keeps one entry per CDR3 protein. Here the sample spans fewer than 900,000 distinct CDR3 sequences, around 36% being singletons. This CDR3 is built from 15 residues. Germline V gene data show CDR1 as LGHNA and CDR2 as YNFKEQ. The germline V and J ends were trimmed by 0 bases and 4 bases, with 12 bases remaining between them.

The specimen sequenced was blood. The chain carries TRBV4-2 and TRBJ1-2; no clear D gene. The TCR comes from a man younger than 35 in good health. The CDR3 region has the DNA TGTGCCAGCAGCCAAGAGTACAGCGTAACCTATGGCTACACCTTC. It encodes CASSQEYSVTYGYTF.